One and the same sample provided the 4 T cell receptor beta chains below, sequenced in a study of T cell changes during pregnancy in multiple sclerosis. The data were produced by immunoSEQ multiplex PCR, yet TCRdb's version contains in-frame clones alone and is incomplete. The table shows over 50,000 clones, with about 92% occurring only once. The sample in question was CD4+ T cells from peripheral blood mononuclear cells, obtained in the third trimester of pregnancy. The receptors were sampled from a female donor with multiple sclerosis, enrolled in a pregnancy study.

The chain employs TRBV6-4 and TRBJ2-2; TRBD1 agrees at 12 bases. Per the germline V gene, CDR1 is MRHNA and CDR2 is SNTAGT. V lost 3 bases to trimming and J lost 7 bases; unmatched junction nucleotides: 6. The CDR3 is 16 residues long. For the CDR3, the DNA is TGTGCCAGCAGTGAAACCGGGACAGGGGGCCGCGGGGAGCTGTTTTTT. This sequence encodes CASSETGTGGRGELFF.

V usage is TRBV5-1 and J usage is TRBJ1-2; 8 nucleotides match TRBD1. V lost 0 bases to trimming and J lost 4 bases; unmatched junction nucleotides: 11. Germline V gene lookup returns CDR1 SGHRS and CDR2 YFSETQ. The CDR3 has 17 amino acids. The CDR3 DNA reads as TGCGCCAGCAGCTTGGGGATCTCGGACAGGGCCTTCTATGGCTACACCTTC. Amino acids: CASSLGISDRAFYGYTF.

The CDR3 DNA is TGTGCCAGCAGTACCCGTAACAGGTGGGGAAATGAGCAGTTCTTC. It codes for CASSTRNRWGNEQFF. J is TRBJ2-1 and V is TRBV6-5; tentatively, D is TRBD1 (5 bases). The CDR3 runs 15 residues. Germline V gene data show CDR1 as MNHEY and CDR2 as SVGAGI. Trimming left V 5 bases short and J 7 bases short, with 18 bases between.

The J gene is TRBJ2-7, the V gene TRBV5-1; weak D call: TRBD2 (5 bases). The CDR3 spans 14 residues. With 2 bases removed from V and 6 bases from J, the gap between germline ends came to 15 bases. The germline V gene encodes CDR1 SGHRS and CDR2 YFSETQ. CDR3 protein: CASSFEHGVGEQYF. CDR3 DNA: TGCGCCAGCAGCTTTGAACACGGGGTGGGCGAGCAGTACTTC.